This record looks at one TCR beta chain sequence and its context. Sequenced by immunoSEQ multiplex PCR; TCRdb stores in-frame clones only, minus some. The profile shows some 2.4 million clones, approximately 93% of them singletons. This CDR3 region has 19 residues. The V and J ends lost 2 bases and 3 bases, in that order; junction bases with no gene match: 18. Germline-derived CDR1 and CDR2 are LGHNA and YNFKEQ. The data derive from a study of shared clonotypes between healthy human individuals. This chain connects TRBV4-2 to TRBJ2-7; the match to TRBD2 covers 8 bases. Sequenced input: naive CD4+ T cells from PBMCs. As to subset: CD45RA+ positively selected. This TCR was recovered from a man aged 18 to 35 in good health. Some clones in this sample may be carry-over from other donors' samples. CDR3 sequence reads: CASSQQSAGASIGGYEQYF. The CDR3 DNA reads TGTGCCAGCAGCCAACAATCAGCGGGAGCCTCGATTGGGGGCTACGAGCAGTACTTC.